This T cell receptor (beta chain) stems from a study of Graves' ophthalmopathy and Graves' hyperthyroidism. Germline values: CDR1 SNHLY, CDR2 FYNNEI. The CDR3 runs 16 residues. Trimming pared 6 bases from V and 0 bases from J, leaving 17 bases between. As the template, RNA transcripts were used to amplify TCR beta CDR3 regions. First-round RT-PCR employed HTBI primers, with a second-round multiplex PCR after it. One entry per CDR3 protein, called by TCRdb with MiXCR from the multiplex PCR reads. The sample has roughly 420,000 distinct CDR3 sequences, more than 20% seen once. The source material was peripheral blood. The chain links TRBV2 to TRBJ1-1; D may be TRBD1 (5 bases). The TCR was taken from a woman aged 18 to 35 with stable Graves' hyperthyroidism. CDR3 nucleotides: TGTGCCAGCAGCGCGGGACCGGACACGCTGAACACTGAAGCTTTCTTT. This sequence encodes CASSAGPDTLNTEAFF.